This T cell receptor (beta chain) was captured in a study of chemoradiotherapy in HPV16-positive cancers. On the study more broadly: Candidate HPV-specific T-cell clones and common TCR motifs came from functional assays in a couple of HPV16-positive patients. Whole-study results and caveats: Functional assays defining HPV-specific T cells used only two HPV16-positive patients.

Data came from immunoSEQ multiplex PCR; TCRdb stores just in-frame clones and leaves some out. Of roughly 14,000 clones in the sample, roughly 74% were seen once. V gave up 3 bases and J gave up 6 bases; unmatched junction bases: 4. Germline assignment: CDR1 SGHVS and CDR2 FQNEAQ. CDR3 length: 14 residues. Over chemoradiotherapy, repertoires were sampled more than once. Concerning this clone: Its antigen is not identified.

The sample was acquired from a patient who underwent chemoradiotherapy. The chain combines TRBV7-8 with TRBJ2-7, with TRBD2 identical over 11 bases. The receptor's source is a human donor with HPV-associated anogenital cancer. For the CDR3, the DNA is TGTGCCAGCAGCTTGGTAGCGGGAGGGCGCGAGCAGTACTTC. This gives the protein CASSLVAGGREQYF. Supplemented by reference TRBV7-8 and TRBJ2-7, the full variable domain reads GAGVSQSPRYKVAKRGQDVALRCDPISGHVSLFWYQQALGQGPEFLTYFQNEAQLDKSGLPSDRFFAERPEGSVSTLKIQRTQQEDSAVYLCASSLVAGGREQYFGPGTRLTVT.